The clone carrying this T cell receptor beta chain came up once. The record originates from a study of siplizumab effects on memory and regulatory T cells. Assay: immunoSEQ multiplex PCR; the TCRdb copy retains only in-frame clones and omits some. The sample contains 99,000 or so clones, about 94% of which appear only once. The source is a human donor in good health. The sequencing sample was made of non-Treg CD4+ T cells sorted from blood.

CDR3 DNA: TGTGCCAGCTCGGCCCCCGGGTTAAATGAGCAGTTCTTC. It codes for CASSAPGLNEQFF. The chain links TRBV18 to TRBJ2-1; D call uncertain. Germline V gives CDR1 KGHSH, CDR2 LQKENI. Between the trimmed V and J ends, which lost 6 bases and 7 bases, there was a span of 13 bases. This CDR3 is 13 amino acids long.